A single sample gave rise to the 27 T cell receptor beta chains below, sequenced in a study of T cell repertoires in aging, cancer and after chemotherapy. TCR beta rearrangements were amplified from peripheral blood genomic DNA. Rearranged V-D-J TRB sequences were amplified with a mixed TRB-A/B primer pool. MiXCR was run by TCRdb on the multiplex PCR reads, yielding one entry per CDR3 protein. This sample yields thousands of distinct CDR3 sequences, of which around 22% are seen a single time; over 2% belongs to the top ten. Sequencing was carried out using blood. The receptors here all came from a human donor in good health.

This clonotype is judged medium-sized. The chain joins TRBV7-3 to TRBJ2-1, with D unclear. This CDR3 region has 17 residues. V lost 0 bases to trimming and J lost 4 bases, with 16 bases between them. CDR1 and CDR2 from the germline V gene are SGHTA and FQGTGA. The CDR3 is CASSLTLRAHPYNEQFF. DNA for the CDR3: TGTGCCAGCAGCTTAACGTTAAGGGCCCACCCATACAATGAGCAGTTCTTC.

This sequence joins TRBV20-1 and TRBJ2-3; perhaps TRBD1 as D (6 bases). The CDR3 length is 16 residues. CDR1 and CDR2 (germline): DFQATT, SNEGSKA (reference sequence). V lost 1 base, J lost 3 bases, and 17 bases lay in between. The CDR3 loop is CSARVGLEGTTDTQYF. As DNA, the CDR3 is TGCAGTGCTAGAGTTGGGCTAGAGGGGACAACAGATACGCAGTATTTT.

As concerns this clonotype: This clone may be a read error of a much larger clone one base away. The rearrangement joins TRBV30 to TRBJ2-2, with TRBD1 as a possible D gene (6 bases). Per germline, CDR1 GTSNPN and CDR2 SVGIG (reference sequence). V gave up 7 bases and J gave up 5 bases, with 20 bases separating them. CDR3 length: 15 amino acids. CDR3 DNA sequence: TGTGCCTACAAACAGGGTATGACGGAAACCGGGGAGCTGTTTTTT. It codes for CAYKQGMTETGELFF.

In its sample, this clonotype ranks as medium-sized. The chain links TRBV12-3 or TRBV12-4 to TRBJ2-1; 11 bases align to TRBD1. The CDR3 has 15 residues. V gave up 5 bases and J gave up 0 bases; unmatched junction bases: 0. The CDR3 loop reads CASSGTGGSYNEQFF. In DNA, the CDR3 is TGTGCCAGCAGTGGGACAGGGGGCTCCTACAATGAGCAGTTCTTC.

J is TRBJ2-1 and V is TRBV20-1; tentative D call: TRBD1 (5 bases). The CDR3 is made up of 14 amino acids. Trimming left V 1 base short and J 7 bases short, with 14 bases between. CDR1 and CDR2 (germline): DFQATT, SNEGSKA (reference sequence). The CDR3 here is CSARGLPRVNEQFF. For the CDR3, the DNA is TGCAGTGCTAGAGGTCTGCCCAGGGTGAATGAGCAGTTCTTC.

This chain links TRBV15 with TRBJ2-1; 9 nucleotides agree with TRBD2. The CDR3 runs to 15 residues. V lost 1 base and J lost 9; bases outside the gene matches: 7. The germline gives CDR1 LNHNV, CDR2 YYDKDF (reference sequence). CDR3 DNA: TGTGCCACCAGCAGAGTTGCGGGAGGGCGGGGTGAGCAGTTCTTC. Protein product: CATSRVAGGRGEQFF.

This clonotype was observed a few times. The chain carries TRBV18 and TRBJ2-3; perhaps TRBD2 as D (6 bases). The V gene's germline CDR1 is KGHSH and CDR2 LQKENI. The CDR3 is made up of 15 amino acids. Trimming took off 1 base at V and 6 bases at J, with 14 bases between the two ends. Here the CDR3 reads CASSPLVGGMDTQYF. The CDR3, as DNA: TGTGCCAGCTCACCACTCGTCGGCGGGATGGATACGCAGTATTTT.

This clonotype was counted between two and nine times. The chain carries TRBV6-2 or TRBV6-3 and TRBJ2-5; D is undetermined. Germline V gives CDR1 MNHEY, CDR2 SVGEGT. The length of the CDR3 is 11 residues. Between the trimmed V and J ends, which lost 8 bases and 7 bases, there was a span of 11 bases. The CDR3 nucleotides are TGTGCCAGCGGAAGAACTGGGACCCAGTACTTC. It encodes CASGRTGTQYF.

Of note for this clonotype: A much larger clone differs from this one at a single base, so this may be a read error. The V gene is TRBV19, the J gene TRBJ2-7; D is possibly TRBD1 or TRBD2 (7 bases each). Trimming removed 3 bases at V and 4 bases at J, with 10 bases between. The CDR3 runs to 13 residues. In germline, CDR1 is LNHDA, CDR2 SQIVND (reference sequence). The CDR3 bases are TGTGCCAGTAGTATGCAGGGGGGGTACGAGCAGTACTTC. Translation gives CASSMQGGYEQYF.

This clonotype was seen more than once but under ten times. The chain has TRBV12-3 or TRBV12-4 and TRBJ2-1, with 10 nucleotides matching TRBD2. The CDR3 extends over 15 amino acids. V shed 1 base, J shed 7 bases, and the junction held 4 bases outside the gene matches. CDR3 in DNA: TGTGCCAGCAGTTTAGGGAGCGGGAGGGGAAATGAGCAGTTCTTC. It yields the protein CASSLGSGRGNEQFF.

This clonotype was observed a few times. V gene TRBV28 combines with J gene TRBJ1-2, with D perhaps matching TRBD1 (5 bases). V was cut by 3 bases and J by 5 bases, with 22 bases left in between. Germline V gene data show CDR1 as MDHEN and CDR2 as SYDVKM. This CDR3 is built from 17 residues. CDR3 loop: CASSFDPTATLGYGYTF. CDR3 DNA sequence: TGTGCCAGCAGTTTTGACCCGACAGCTACTCTAGGTTATGGCTACACCTTC.

This clonotype has just one count. The junction shows a germline mismatch at one end, possibly a read error. The chain's CDR3 is CASSHNRGTSGRASYAQYF. Here the CDR3 DNA reads TGCGCCAGCAGCCATAACCGCGGGACTAGCGGGAGGGCCTCCTACGCGCAGTACTTC. This rearrangement joins TRBV4-3 to TRBJ2-7, with TRBD2 matching over 16 bases. The CDR3 runs to 19 residues. The germline CDR1 and CDR2 sequences are LGHNA and YSLEER.

This clonotype was observed a handful of times. V is TRBV27 and J is TRBJ1-3, with a tentative D call TRBD1 (5 bases). The CDR3 consists of 14 residues. Germline V CDR1 and CDR2: MNHEY, SMNVEV (reference sequence). The V end was cut by 3 bases, the J end by 2 bases, with 8 bases between. CDR3 protein: CASSFLGAGNTIYF. The CDR3 nucleotides read TGTGCCAGCAGTTTTTTGGGGGCTGGAAACACCATATATTTT.

This chain links TRBV20-1 with TRBJ1-4; D gene ambiguous. The V and J ends lost 0 bases and 6 bases respectively, with 11 bases between them. The CDR3 runs 14 residues. Germline V CDR1 and CDR2: DFQATT, SNEGSKA (reference sequence). CDR3 nucleotides: TGCAGTGCTAGAGATTCGGGAAGAGATGAAAAACTGTTTTTT. This translates into CSARDSGRDEKLFF.

J is TRBJ2-1 and V is TRBV20-1; D unclear. The CDR3 has 14 amino acids. The V and J ends lost 5 bases and 1 base respectively, with 12 bases between them. Germline V gene lookup returns CDR1 DFQATT and CDR2 SNEGSKA (reference sequence). CDR3 sequence (DNA): TGCAGTGCTCAAAACACCGAGTCCTACAATGAGCAGTTCTTC. This sequence encodes CSAQNTESYNEQFF.

On this clonotype: An end of the junction does not agree with germline; a read error may underlie this. The chain links TRBV12-3 or TRBV12-4 to TRBJ1-2, with unresolved D. CDR3 size: 15 residues. As DNA, the CDR3 is TGTGCCAGCAGCTTAGCGGGCGGTTTAAACTATGGCTACACCTTC. It translates to CASSLAGGLNYGYTF.

This chain uses TRBV28 with TRBJ1-2, with TRBD1 identical over 7 bases. The CDR3 spans 13 residues. Trimming removed 3 bases from V and 4 bases from J; junction bases left unmatched: 2. The V gene's germline CDR1 is MDHEN and CDR2 SYDVKM. The CDR3 is CASSFQGGYGYTF. CDR3 DNA sequence: TGTGCCAGCAGTTTTCAGGGGGGCTATGGCTACACCTTC.

By share, this clonotype ranks as medium-sized. This chain uses TRBV12-3 or TRBV12-4 with TRBJ1-2; D uncertain. The CDR3 is 13 residues long. Trimming pared 6 bases from V and 4 bases from J, leaving 12 bases between. As DNA, the CDR3 is TGTGCCAGCAGGTCACGGCTTCTCTATGGCTACACCTTC. Its translation is CASRSRLLYGYTF.

By its share, this clonotype is medium-sized. The chain has TRBV20-1 and TRBJ2-2; the match to TRBD2 covers 11 bases. V lost 3 bases, J lost 3 bases, and 0 bases stayed unmatched. The germline V gene has CDR1 DFQATT and CDR2 SNEGSKA (reference sequence). The CDR3 sequence is 14 residues long. The CDR3 sequence is CSARGLADTGELFF. CDR3 in DNA: TGCAGTGCTAGGGGACTAGCGGACACCGGGGAGCTGTTTTTT.

V and J are TRBV25-1 and TRBJ1-4; 7 bases match TRBD1. CDR3 length equals 14 residues. V was clipped by 7 bases and J by 4 bases; unmatched bases: 6. Germline values: CDR1 MGHDK, CDR2 SYGVNS. CDR3 nucleotide sequence: TGTGCCAGCACCGGGACAGCGTATAATGAAAAACTGTTTTTT. The encoded protein is CASTGTAYNEKLFF.

In this sample, this clonotype is medium-sized. The chain uses TRBV30 and TRBJ1-2; tentatively, D is TRBD1 (6 bases). V was trimmed by 3 bases and J by 4 bases, leaving 15 bases between them. CDR3 length: 14 residues. Germline V gene sequence: CDR1 GTSNPN, CDR2 SVGIG (reference sequence). The CDR3 sequence: CAWSYRTAGYGYTF. As DNA, the CDR3 is TGTGCCTGGAGCTATAGGACAGCCGGCTATGGCTACACCTTC.

This chain uses TRBV19 with TRBJ2-7; 7 bases fit TRBD1. V was clipped by 9 bases and J by 0 bases; unmatched bases: 17. CDR1 LNHDA and CDR2 SQIVND come from the germline V gene (reference sequence). The CDR3 runs 17 residues. CDR3 DNA sequence: TGTGCCAGCCCGAACCCCCAAACCGGGACAGCCTCCTACGAGCAGTACTTC. Amino acids: CASPNPQTGTASYEQYF. The whole variable domain, filled in from reference TRBV19 and TRBJ2-7, reads DGGITQSPKYLFRKEGQNVTLSCEQNLNHDAMYWYRQDPGQGLRLIYYSQIVNDFQKGDIAEGYSVSREKKESFPLTVTSAQKNPTAFYLCASPNPQTGTASYEQYFGPGTRLTVT.

This clonotype was seen only a few times. This chain connects TRBV18 to TRBJ1-1; D ambiguous. The germline V gene encodes CDR1 KGHSH and CDR2 LQKENI. Trimming shortened V by 5 bases and J by 6 bases, and 16 bases separated the two germline ends. The length of the CDR3 is 14 residues. The CDR3 DNA sequence: TGTGCCAGCTCAACATATAGCTCCCTCCCTGAAGCTTTCTTT. Translating gives CASSTYSSLPEAFF.

The chain couples TRBV9 to TRBJ1-2; D unresolved. Germline V gene sequence: CDR1 SGDLS, CDR2 YYNGEE. There are 15 residues in the CDR3. V was clipped by 3 bases and J by 0 bases, with 12 bases between them. CDR3 in amino acids: CASSEWRSANYGYTF. The CDR3 nucleotides read TGTGCCAGCAGCGAGTGGCGGTCAGCTAACTATGGCTACACCTTC. Drawing the rest from reference TRBV9 and TRBJ1-2, the complete variable domain is DSGVTQTPKHLITATGQRVTLRCSPRSGDLSVYWYQQSLDQGLQFLIQYYNGEERAKGNILERFSAQQFPDLHSELNLSSLELGDSALYFCASSEWRSANYGYTFGSGTRLTVV.

This clonotype was seen only once. Just one base apart from a much larger clone, this may be a read error. The chain couples TRBV19 to TRBJ2-1; maybe TRBD2 (7 bases). The germline V gene has CDR1 LNHDA and CDR2 SQIVND (reference sequence). The CDR3 has 17 amino acids. V was cut by 8 bases and J by 12 bases, with 32 bases left in between. CDR3 amino acids: CASHDGGSAGRGSGQFF. DNA for the CDR3: TGTGCCAGTCACGACGGCGGGAGCGCCGGCAGGGGTAGTGGGCAGTTCTTC.

The chain has TRBV6-2 or TRBV6-3 and TRBJ2-7; tentatively, D is TRBD2 (6 bases). With 2 bases removed from V and 0 bases from J, the gap between germline ends came to 14 bases. Germline values: CDR1 MNHEY, CDR2 SVGEGT. This CDR3 has 16 amino acids. This chain's CDR3 is CASSYGRWWASYEQYF. The CDR3 region has the DNA TGTGCCAGCAGTTACGGGAGGTGGTGGGCCTCCTACGAGCAGTACTTC.

This chain links TRBV20-1 with TRBJ2-1, with 11 bases aligning to TRBD1. The germline CDR1 and CDR2 sequences are DFQATT and SNEGSKA (reference sequence). This CDR3 region has 15 residues. V trimming: 4 bases; J trimming: 2 bases; junction bases outside the gene matches: 4. Written as DNA, the CDR3 is TGCAGTGCTATCACGGACAGGGGGCCCTACAATGAGCAGTTCTTC. Its protein is CSAITDRGPYNEQFF.